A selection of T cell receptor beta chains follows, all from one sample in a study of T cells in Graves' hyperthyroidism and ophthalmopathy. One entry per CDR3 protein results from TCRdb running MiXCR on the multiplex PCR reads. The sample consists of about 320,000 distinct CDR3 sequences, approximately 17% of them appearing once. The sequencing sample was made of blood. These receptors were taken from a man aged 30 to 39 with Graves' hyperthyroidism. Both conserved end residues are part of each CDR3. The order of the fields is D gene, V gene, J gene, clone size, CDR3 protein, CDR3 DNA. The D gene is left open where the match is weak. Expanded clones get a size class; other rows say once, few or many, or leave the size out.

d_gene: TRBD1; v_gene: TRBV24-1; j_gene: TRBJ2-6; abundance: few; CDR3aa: CATSDFRQGANVLTF; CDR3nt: TGTGCCACCAGTGATTTTCGACAGGGTGCCAACGTCCTGACTTTC
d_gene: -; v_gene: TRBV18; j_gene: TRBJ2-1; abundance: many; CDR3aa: CASSPPDLIGEQFF; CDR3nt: TGTGCCAGCTCACCTCCAGACTTAATCGGTGAGCAGTTCTTC
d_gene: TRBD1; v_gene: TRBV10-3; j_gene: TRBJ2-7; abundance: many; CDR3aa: CAISGTGAGEQYF; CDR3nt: TGTGCCATCAGTGGGACAGGGGCCGGTGAGCAGTACTTC
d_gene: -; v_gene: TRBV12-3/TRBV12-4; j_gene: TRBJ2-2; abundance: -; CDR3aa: CASSLSIHTGGLFF; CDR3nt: TGTGCCAGCAGTTTAAGTATACACACCGGGGGGCTGTTTTTT
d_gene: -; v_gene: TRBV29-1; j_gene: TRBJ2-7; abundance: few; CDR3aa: CSALSWEQYF; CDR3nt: TGCAGCGCTCTATCTTGGGAGCAGTACTTC
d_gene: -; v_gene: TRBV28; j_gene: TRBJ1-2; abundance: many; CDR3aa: CASSFTRVYGYTF; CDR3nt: TGTGCCAGCAGTTTCACCAGGGTTTATGGCTACACCTTC
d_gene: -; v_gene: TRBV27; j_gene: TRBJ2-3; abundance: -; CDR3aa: CASSLNRNQRDTQYF; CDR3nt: TGTGCCAGCAGTTTAAATAGAAATCAGAGAGATACGCAGTATTTT
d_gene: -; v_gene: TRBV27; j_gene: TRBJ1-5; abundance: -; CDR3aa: CASSPIGERGGNQPQHF; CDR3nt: TGTGCCAGCAGTCCGATTGGGGAAAGAGGTGGGAATCAGCCCCAGCATTTT
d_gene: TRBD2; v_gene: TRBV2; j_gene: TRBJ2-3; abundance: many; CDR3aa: CASMLAATGGTQYF; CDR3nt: TGTGCCAGCATGCTAGCGGCAACGGGGGGTACGCAGTATTTT
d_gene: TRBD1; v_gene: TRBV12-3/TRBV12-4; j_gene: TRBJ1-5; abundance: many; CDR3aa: CASRTGTGFLRNQPQHF; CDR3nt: TGTGCCAGCAGGACCGGGACAGGTTTCCTTCGCAATCAGCCCCAGCATTTT
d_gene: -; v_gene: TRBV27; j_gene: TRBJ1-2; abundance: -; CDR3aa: CASSSATGTDNYGYTF; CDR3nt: TGTGCCAGCAGCTCCGCAACCGGGACTGATAACTATGGCTACACCTTC
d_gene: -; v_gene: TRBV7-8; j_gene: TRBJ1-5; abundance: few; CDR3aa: CASCPFGQGHNQPQHF; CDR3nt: TGTGCCAGCTGTCCTTTTGGGCAGGGACACAATCAGCCCCAGCATTTT
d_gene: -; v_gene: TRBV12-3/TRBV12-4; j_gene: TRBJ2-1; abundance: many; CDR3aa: CASSPQEYNEQFF; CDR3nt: TGTGCCAGCAGTCCCCAGGAGTACAATGAGCAGTTCTTC
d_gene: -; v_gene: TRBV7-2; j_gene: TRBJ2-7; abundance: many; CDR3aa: CASSRIYEQYF; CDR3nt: TGTGCCAGCAGCCGTATTTACGAGCAGTACTTC
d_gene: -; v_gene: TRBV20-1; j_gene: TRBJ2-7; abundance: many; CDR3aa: CSAIGAPGRSEQYF; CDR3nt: TGCAGTGCTATAGGAGCCCCAGGGAGATCCGAGCAGTACTTC
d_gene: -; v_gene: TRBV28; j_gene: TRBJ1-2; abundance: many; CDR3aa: CASSLAGYGYTF; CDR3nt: TGTGCCAGCAGTTTAGCAGGCTATGGCTACACCTTC
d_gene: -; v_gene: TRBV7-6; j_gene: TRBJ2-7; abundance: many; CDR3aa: CASSPKALNEQYF; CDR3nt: TGTGCCAGCAGCCCCAAAGCCCTGAACGAGCAGTACTTC
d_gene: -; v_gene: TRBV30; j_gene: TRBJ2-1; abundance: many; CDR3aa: CAWSRRYNEQFF; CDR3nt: TGTGCCTGGAGTAGGCGCTACAATGAGCAGTTCTTC
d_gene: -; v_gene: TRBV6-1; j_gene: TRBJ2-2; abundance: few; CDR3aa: CASQPGTNTGELFF; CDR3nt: TGTGCCAGCCAACCCGGGACTAACACCGGGGAGCTGTTTTTT
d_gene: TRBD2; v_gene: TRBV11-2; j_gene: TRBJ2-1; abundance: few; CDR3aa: CASSLALAEPNEQFF; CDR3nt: TGTGCCAGCAGCTTAGCACTAGCGGAGCCCAATGAGCAGTTCTTC
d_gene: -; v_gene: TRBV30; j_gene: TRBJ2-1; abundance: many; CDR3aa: CAWSVRFYNEQFF; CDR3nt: TGTGCCTGGAGTGTAAGGTTCTACAATGAGCAGTTCTTC
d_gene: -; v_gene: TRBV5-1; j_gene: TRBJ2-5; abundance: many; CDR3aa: CASSRVAGAAETQYF; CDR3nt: TGCGCCAGCAGTAGGGTGGCGGGGGCCGCAGAGACCCAGTACTTC
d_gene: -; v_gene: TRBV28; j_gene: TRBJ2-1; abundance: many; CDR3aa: CASSFYQYRAKFYNEQFF; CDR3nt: TGTGCCAGCAGTTTTTACCAATACCGTGCCAAATTCTACAATGAGCAGTTCTTC
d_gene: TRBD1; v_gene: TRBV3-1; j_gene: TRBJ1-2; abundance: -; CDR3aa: CASSHLTGTGGAGYTF; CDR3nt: TGTGCCAGCAGCCACCTTACCGGGACAGGGGGAGCGGGCTACACCTTC